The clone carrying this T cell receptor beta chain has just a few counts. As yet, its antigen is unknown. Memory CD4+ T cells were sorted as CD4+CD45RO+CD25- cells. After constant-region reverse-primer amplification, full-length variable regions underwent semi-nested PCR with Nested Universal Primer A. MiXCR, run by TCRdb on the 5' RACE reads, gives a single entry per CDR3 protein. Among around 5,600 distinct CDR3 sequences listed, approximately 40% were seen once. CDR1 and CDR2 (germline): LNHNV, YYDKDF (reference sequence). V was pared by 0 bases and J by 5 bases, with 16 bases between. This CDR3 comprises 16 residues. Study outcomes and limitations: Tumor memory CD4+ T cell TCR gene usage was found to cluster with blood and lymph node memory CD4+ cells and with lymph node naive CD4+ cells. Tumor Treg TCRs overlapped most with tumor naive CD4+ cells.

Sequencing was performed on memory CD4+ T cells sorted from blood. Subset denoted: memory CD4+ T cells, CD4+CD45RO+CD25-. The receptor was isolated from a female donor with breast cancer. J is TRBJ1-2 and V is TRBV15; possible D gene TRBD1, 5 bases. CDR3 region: CATSRETPGQHYGYTF. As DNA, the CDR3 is TGTGCCACCAGCAGAGAAACCCCAGGGCAACATTATGGCTACACCTTC.